These 20 T cell receptor beta chains were all obtained from the same sample, sequenced in a study of blood T cell repertoires in COVID-19. Clones were read by immunoSEQ multiplex PCR, and TCRdb kept only the in-frame ones, dropping some. The table lists about 360,000 clones, more than 85% of them singletons. The material sequenced was peripheral blood. Every receptor here comes from a human donor in a cohort sampled during active COVID-19.

The V gene is TRBV7-2, the J gene TRBJ1-1, with unresolved D. The CDR3 runs to 15 residues. Germline V gene data show CDR1 as SGHTA and CDR2 as FQGNSA. The germline V and J ends were trimmed by 3 bases and 4 bases, with 15 bases remaining between them. Written as DNA, the CDR3 is TGTGCCAGCAGCTTTGATGACGGCAGAGGCACTGAAGCTTTCTTT. Amino acid sequence: CASSFDDGRGTEAFF.

The chain employs TRBV11-2 and TRBJ1-1; a possible D gene is TRBD1 (6 bases). The CDR3 has 14 residues. Germline V lookup: CDR1 SGHAT, CDR2 FQNNGV. The V gene lost 7 bases and the J gene lost 6 bases, with 18 bases spanning the gap. The CDR3 here is CASIPSRGIAEAFF. Written as DNA, the CDR3 is TGTGCCAGCATCCCGTCAAGGGGGATAGCTGAAGCTTTCTTT.

The chain carries TRBV11-2 and TRBJ1-3, with D possibly being TRBD1 (6 bases). This CDR3 region has 14 residues. The germline V gene encodes CDR1 SGHAT and CDR2 FQNNGV. V was clipped by 1 base and J by 9 bases, with 13 bases between them. In nucleotides, the CDR3 is TGTGCCAGCAGCTTAGTCCGGGACACGGTCACCATATATTTT. It is translated as CASSLVRDTVTIYF. Full variable domain (remainder filled in from reference TRBV11-2 and TRBJ1-3): EAGVAQSPRYKIIEKRQSVAFWCNPISGHATLYWYQQILGQGPKLLIQFQNNGVVDDSQLPKDRFSAERLKGVDSTLKIQPAKLEDSAVYLCASSLVRDTVTIYFGEGSWLTVV.

This clone has a single count. The gene calls are TRBV5-1 and TRBJ2-1; 14 bases fit TRBD2. The junction had 3 bases not matched to a gene; V was cut back by 5 bases and J by 5 bases. Germline V gene lookup returns CDR1 SGHRS and CDR2 YFSETQ. The CDR3 runs 15 residues. CDR3 sequence: CASRMGLAGDNEQFF. The CDR3 coding sequence is TGCGCCAGCAGGATGGGACTAGCGGGGGACAATGAGCAGTTCTTC.

The sample holds a few counts of this clone. This chain uses TRBV28 with TRBJ2-7, with 9 bases identical to TRBD1. Per the germline V gene, CDR1 is MDHEN and CDR2 is SYDVKM. This CDR3 has 16 residues. V was clipped by 6 bases and J by 3 bases; unmatched bases: 12. CDR3 in amino acids: CASRHRIGTGIYEQYF. In DNA, the CDR3 is TGTGCCAGCAGGCACAGGATAGGGACAGGGATCTACGAGCAGTACTTC.

The rearrangement uses TRBV5-1 and TRBJ1-2; 9 bases match TRBD1. Germline lookup yields CDR1 SGHRS and CDR2 YFSETQ. This CDR3 is 17 amino acids long. V lost 0 bases and J lost 3; bases outside the gene matches: 9. CDR3 DNA sequence: TGCGCCAGCAGCTTGGGACCACCCCGGGACAGGGACTATGGCTACACCTTC. It yields the protein CASSLGPPRDRDYGYTF.

This chain connects TRBV29-1 to TRBJ2-2, with D possibly TRBD1 on 5 matching bases. The CDR3 spans 14 residues. Trimming left V 0 bases short and J 7 bases short, with 12 bases between. The germline CDR1 and CDR2 sequences are SQVTM and ANQGSEA. The CDR3 loop reads CSVEDRVRDGELFF. The CDR3 region has the DNA TGCAGCGTTGAAGACAGGGTACGTGACGGGGAGCTGTTTTTT.

The chain joins TRBV28 to TRBJ2-5; tentatively, D is TRBD2 (5 bases). The CDR3 loop spans 13 amino acids. Per germline, CDR1 MDHEN and CDR2 SYDVKM. Deletions cut 10 bases from V and 3 bases from J, with 15 bases between. CDR3 nucleotide sequence: TGTGCCACCCTAAGCGGAACTAAAGAGACCCAGTACTTC. This codes for CATLSGTKETQYF.

This chain uses TRBV5-1 with TRBJ2-5, with 7 bases matching TRBD2. CDR1 is SGHRS and CDR2 is YFSETQ in the germline V gene. This CDR3 spans 13 amino acids. The V segment lost 7 bases and the J segment 3 bases; nucleotides outside the gene matches: 6. The CDR3 region has the DNA TGCGCCAGCTATGGGCGGGGGAAAGAGACCCAGTACTTC. Its translation is CASYGRGKETQYF.

The gene calls are TRBV3-1 (or the pseudogene TRBV3-2) and TRBJ1-1; D unresolved. Trimming pared 2 bases from V and 1 base from J, leaving 5 bases between. This CDR3 has 13 amino acids. CDR1 LGHDT and CDR2 YNNKEL come from the germline V gene (reference sequence). The CDR3 sequence is CASSQMRNTEAFF. CDR3 sequence (DNA): TGTGCCAGCAGCCAAATGAGGAACACTGAAGCTTTCTTT.

The chain recombines TRBV11-2 with TRBJ2-1, with TRBD2 as a possible D gene (5 bases). V was pared by 3 bases and J by 8 bases, with 17 bases between. CDR3 length: 15 residues. Looked up from germline, CDR1 is SGHAT and CDR2 is FQNNGV. CDR3 amino acids: CASSLSNREFDEQFF. CDR3 sequence (DNA): TGTGCCAGCAGCTTGAGCAACCGGGAATTCGATGAGCAGTTCTTC.

The V gene is TRBV6-6, the J gene TRBJ1-1; D unclear. Germline CDR1 reads MNHNY; CDR2 reads SVGAGI (reference sequence). The length of the CDR3 is 13 residues. Trimming shortened V by 1 base and J by 14 bases, and 17 bases separated the two germline ends. The CDR3 loop is CASSYWQTGDGFF. DNA of the CDR3: TGTGCCAGCAGTTACTGGCAAACGGGAGACGGATTCTTT.

The V gene is TRBV3-1 (or the pseudogene TRBV3-2), the J gene TRBJ2-1; possible D gene TRBD2, 6 bases. CDR1 is LGHDT and CDR2 is YNNKEL in the germline V gene (reference sequence). The CDR3 length is 15 residues. Trimming shortened V by 5 bases and J by 2 bases, and 13 bases separated the two germline ends. The CDR3 coding sequence is TGTGCCAGCAGCGGAGGGAGCGCGGCCTACAATGAGCAGTTCTTC. Translation gives CASSGGSAAYNEQFF.

The chain uses TRBV2 and TRBJ2-5; D gene unclear. Germline V gene sequence: CDR1 SNHLY, CDR2 FYNNEI. There are 16 residues in the CDR3. V was cut by 0 bases and J by 2 bases, with 13 bases left in between. CDR3 coding DNA: TGTGCCAGCAGTGAAGCGTCAAGCGCTAGTCAAGAGACCCAGTACTTC. Amino acid sequence: CASSEASSASQETQYF.

The chain combines TRBV5-1 with TRBJ1-2; the D gene is possibly TRBD1 (5 bases). The CDR3 contains 15 residues. The V gene's germline CDR1 is SGHRS and CDR2 YFSETQ. The germline V and J ends were trimmed by 3 bases and 0 bases, with 12 bases remaining between them. DNA for the CDR3: TGCGCCAGCAGCTGGGGGGACCGTGCTAACTATGGCTACACCTTC. Translated, it gives CASSWGDRANYGYTF.

This chain links TRBV2 with TRBJ2-7; D remains unclear. The CDR3 covers 14 residues. The germline V and J ends were trimmed by 2 bases and 2 bases, with 10 bases remaining between them. From germline, CDR1 is SNHLY and CDR2 FYNNEI. The CDR3 loop reads CASSETSVPYEQYF. The CDR3 DNA follows: TGTGCCAGCAGTGAAACCAGTGTTCCCTACGAGCAGTACTTC.

This clone was found once. This chain connects TRBV30 to TRBJ1-2, with TRBD1 matching 10 bases. The trim removed 3 bases at V and 4 bases at J, leaving 2 bases unmatched. Germline V gene data show CDR1 as GTSNPN and CDR2 as SVGIG (reference sequence). CDR3 size: 13 residues. The CDR3 coding sequence is TGTGCCTGGAGGGACAGGGGGTCCTATGGCTACACCTTC. As protein: CAWRDRGSYGYTF.

The sample holds a few counts of this clone. The chain uses TRBV4-1 and TRBJ1-3; unclear D gene. From germline, CDR1 is MGHRA and CDR2 YSYEKL. This CDR3 spans 14 amino acids. The V end lost 4 bases, the J end lost 4 bases, and 11 bases lay between the germline ends. CDR3 bases: TGCGCCAGCAGCCTTCGACATAAGGGAAACACCATATATTTT. Its protein product is CASSLRHKGNTIYF.

There are a few counts of this clone. V and J are TRBV5-6 and TRBJ1-2; TRBD1 aligns across 9 bases. Germline assignment: CDR1 SGHDT and CDR2 YYEEEE. The CDR3 totals 15 residues. With 7 bases clipped from V and 3 bases from J, the junction kept 10 bases outside the gene matches. In DNA form, the CDR3 reads TGTGCCAGCCGTCCGGGACAGGGATTTCACTATGGCTACACCTTC. This gives the protein CASRPGQGFHYGYTF.

The sample holds one count of this clone. The chain employs TRBV5-4 and TRBJ2-7; maybe TRBD1 (5 bases). V gave up 0 bases and J gave up 2 bases, with 12 bases separating them. CDR3 length equals 15 residues. Germline V gene sequence: CDR1 SGHNT, CDR2 YYREEE (reference sequence). This chain's CDR3 is CASSLGGPIPYEQYF. CDR3 DNA sequence: TGTGCCAGCAGCTTGGGGGGCCCCATCCCCTACGAGCAGTACTTC.